Listed below are T cell receptor beta chains from one sample, sequenced in a study of identifying expanded T cells in peripheral blood. TCRdb keeps only in-frame clones here, not all; method: immunoSEQ multiplex PCR. The sample carries some 81,000 clones, 84% recorded once. Specimen: blood. All receptors come from a person aged 18-69 years in good health. Both conserved end residues are part of each CDR3. The order of the fields is V gene, clone size, J gene, D gene, CDR3 DNA, CDR3 protein. D genes are given only for firm matches. Expanded clones are given a class, and other clones once, few, many or no size at all.

V: TRBV6-1
size: once
J: TRBJ1-5
D: TRBD1
DNA: TGTGCCAGCAGTTCCGGGACAGCCTACCAGCCCCAGCATTTT
CDR3: CASSSGTAYQPQHF

V: TRBV7-9
size: NA
J: TRBJ2-5
D: NA
DNA: TGTGCCAGCAGCCGACGGGCCGGCCAAGAGACCCAGTACTTC
CDR3: CASSRRAGQETQYF

V: TRBV7-2
size: NA
J: TRBJ2-7
D: TRBD1
DNA: TGTGCCAGCAGCTCCAACGGACAGGGATCTTACGAGCAGTACTTC
CDR3: CASSSNGQGSYEQYF

V: TRBV30
size: NA
J: TRBJ2-2
D: NA
DNA: TGTGCCTGGAGTAGGGGCACCGGGGAGCTGTTTTTT
CDR3: CAWSRGTGELFF

V: TRBV14
size: NA
J: TRBJ2-7
D: TRBD2
DNA: TGTGCCAGCAGCCAAGAACTAGCGGCCTCCTACGAGCAGTACTTC
CDR3: CASSQELAASYEQYF

V: TRBV7-9
size: NA
J: TRBJ1-2
D: NA
DNA: TGTGCCAGCAGCTTAGAAGGCCTCTATGGCTACACCTTC
CDR3: CASSLEGLYGYTF

V: TRBV28
size: NA
J: TRBJ2-7
D: NA
DNA: TGTGCCAGCAGTTTAGGGTCGAGGGAGCTTCATGAGCAGTACTTC
CDR3: CASSLGSRELHEQYF

V: TRBV15
size: few
J: TRBJ1-5
D: TRBD1
DNA: TGTGCCACCAGCAGGGCGCTCGGACAGGGGTATCAGCCCCAGCATTTT
CDR3: CATSRALGQGYQPQHF

V: TRBV5-1
size: NA
J: TRBJ2-5
D: NA
DNA: TGCGCCAGCAGCTCCGGGGTCGGGAGCGGAGAGACCCAGTACTTC
CDR3: CASSSGVGSGETQYF

V: TRBV21-1
size: NA
J: TRBJ2-3
D: NA
DNA: TGTGCCAGCAGCAAATTCGGCACAGATACGCAGTATTTT
CDR3: CASSKFGTDTQYF

V: TRBV18
size: NA
J: TRBJ2-7
D: NA
DNA: TGTGCCAGCTCACCACCTGGACTGGGGGATCCGTACGAGCAGTACTTC
CDR3: CASSPPGLGDPYEQYF

V: TRBV5-1
size: NA
J: TRBJ1-4
D: TRBD1
DNA: TGCGCCAGCAGCTTGACAGGGGGCATTGAAAAACTGTTTTTT
CDR3: CASSLTGGIEKLFF

V: TRBV18
size: NA
J: TRBJ2-1
D: TRBD1
DNA: TGTGCCAGCTCTCTCTCGGGACAGCGATACAATGAGCAGTTCTTC
CDR3: CASSLSGQRYNEQFF

V: TRBV14
size: NA
J: TRBJ2-7
D: TRBD1
DNA: TGTGCCAGCAGTCCCGGGACAGGGATAAGCTCCTACGAGCAGTACTTC
CDR3: CASSPGTGISSYEQYF

V: TRBV28
size: NA
J: TRBJ2-3
D: TRBD2
DNA: TGTGCCAGCAGAAAGACTAGCGGGACCCAGGGTACGCAGTATTTT
CDR3: CASRKTSGTQGTQYF

V: TRBV9
size: NA
J: TRBJ2-1
D: TRBD1
DNA: TGTGCCAGCAGCGTAGAGGGACAGGGATTGTCCTACAATGAGCAGTTCTTC
CDR3: CASSVEGQGLSYNEQFF

V: TRBV6-5
size: once
J: TRBJ1-4
D: NA
DNA: TGTGCCAGCAAGGACTCGGGTAATGAAAAACTGTTTTTT
CDR3: CASKDSGNEKLFF

V: TRBV5-1
size: NA
J: TRBJ2-1
D: NA
DNA: TGCGCCAGCAGCCGTGTCCCGGGACGCGGACACAATGAGCAGTTCTTC
CDR3: CASSRVPGRGHNEQFF

V: TRBV20-1
size: NA
J: TRBJ1-1
D: NA
DNA: TGCAGTGCGCGGACCCACACTGAAGCTTTCTTT
CDR3: CSARTHTEAFF

V: TRBV5-4
size: NA
J: TRBJ2-7
D: NA
DNA: TGTGCCAGCAGCTTGGAGGCCCTAGGGTCCTACGAGCAGTACTTC
CDR3: CASSLEALGSYEQYF

V: TRBV5-1
size: NA
J: TRBJ1-2
D: NA
DNA: TGCGCCAGCAGCTTGGAGATTAACTATGGCTACACCTTC
CDR3: CASSLEINYGYTF

V: TRBV15
size: NA
J: TRBJ1-5
D: TRBD1
DNA: TGTGCCACCAGCAGTCCTGGGACAGGGGGGCCGGGGCCCCAGCATTTT
CDR3: CATSSPGTGGPGPQHF

V: TRBV28
size: NA
J: TRBJ2-1
D: NA
DNA: TGTGCCAGCAGTTTATCGTTTCGGGATGAGCAGTTCTTC
CDR3: CASSLSFRDEQFF

V: TRBV18
size: NA
J: TRBJ1-1
D: NA
DNA: TGTGCCAGCTCACCAAATGGAGGTGTCCAGGACACTGAAGCTTTCTTT
CDR3: CASSPNGGVQDTEAFF

V: TRBV28
size: once
J: TRBJ1-5
D: NA
DNA: TGTGCCAGCAGTACACCGGGATTCAGCAATCAGCCCCAGCATTTT
CDR3: CASSTPGFSNQPQHF

V: TRBV6-5
size: many
J: TRBJ2-1
D: NA
DNA: TGTGCCAGCAGCCTGGGGAGGTACAATGAGCAGTTCTTC
CDR3: CASSLGRYNEQFF

V: TRBV6-1
size: NA
J: TRBJ2-3
D: NA
DNA: TGTGCCAGCAGTGCGGGCGTCTTTGGCACAGATACGCAGTATTTT
CDR3: CASSAGVFGTDTQYF

V: TRBV23-1
size: once
J: TRBJ2-5
D: TRBD1
DNA: TGCGCCAGCAGTCGCTCCGGGACAGGGAGAAAGTACCAAGAGACCCAGTACTTC
CDR3: CASSRSGTGRKYQETQYF

V: TRBV10-3
size: NA
J: TRBJ1-1
D: NA
DNA: TGTGCCATCAGTGAGCCAGGCGCGGGGCGAGACACTGAAGCTTTCTTT
CDR3: CAISEPGAGRDTEAFF

V: TRBV18
size: NA
J: TRBJ2-1
D: NA
DNA: TGTGCCAGCTCACCAGGGGCTAGCCGAATCTACAATGAGCAGTTCTTC
CDR3: CASSPGASRIYNEQFF

V: TRBV28
size: NA
J: TRBJ1-1
D: NA
DNA: TGTGCCAGCAGTGCCTACACTGAAGCTTTCTTT
CDR3: CASSAYTEAFF

V: TRBV5-5
size: NA
J: TRBJ2-7
D: NA
DNA: TGTGCCAGCAGCATCTCTCCAGGCGGCTTTGTTCTTTCCTACGAGCAGTACTTC
CDR3: CASSISPGGFVLSYEQYF

V: TRBV10-1
size: few
J: TRBJ2-2
D: TRBD2
DNA: TGCGCCAGCAGTGAGGGTGAACTAGCGGGAGCAACGGAGAACACCGGGGAGCTGTTTTTT
CDR3: CASSEGELAGATENTGELFF

V: TRBV27
size: few
J: TRBJ2-7
D: NA
DNA: TGTGCCAGCAGTCCCCAGAACTCGGGCGAGCAGTACTTC
CDR3: CASSPQNSGEQYF

V: TRBV6-1
size: NA
J: TRBJ1-1
D: NA
DNA: TGTGCCAGCAGTGAAGCACACCCCCGGAACACTGAAGCTTTCTTT
CDR3: CASSEAHPRNTEAFF

V: TRBV7-2
size: few
J: TRBJ2-5
D: TRBD1
DNA: TGTGCCAGCAGCGCCGCCACAGGGGCGGAAGAGACCCAGTACTTC
CDR3: CASSAATGAEETQYF

V: TRBV5-1
size: NA
J: TRBJ2-5
D: TRBD2
DNA: TGCGCCAGCAGCTTGGACGCGGGAGCTCGGGAGACCCAGTACTTC
CDR3: CASSLDAGARETQYF